Each of the 30 T cell receptor beta chains below was sequenced from the same sample in a study of blood T cell repertoires in COVID-19. Only in-frame clones appear in the TCRdb table, and some are missing; sequencing was by immunoSEQ multiplex PCR. Of roughly 170,000 clones listed, more than 75% are singletons. Sample: peripheral blood. Receptors originate from a woman aged 18-29 years who had recovered from COVID-19.

This rearrangement joins TRBV10-3 to TRBJ1-4; TRBD1 aligns across 7 bases. V lost 10 bases and J lost 7; bases outside the gene matches: 12. CDR1 and CDR2 from the germline V gene are ENHRY and SYGVKD. The CDR3 runs 14 residues. The CDR3: CATRASNRGEKLFF. In nucleotides, the CDR3 is TGTGCCACCAGGGCCTCCAACAGGGGTGAAAAACTGTTTTTT.

The chain combines TRBV14 with TRBJ2-7, with no clear D. The germline V and J ends were trimmed by 4 bases and 3 bases, with 13 bases remaining between them. This CDR3 is 14 amino acids long. Germline lookup yields CDR1 SGHDN and CDR2 FVKESK. The CDR3: CASSPSDIYYEQYF. The DNA of the CDR3 is TGTGCCAGCAGCCCCTCCGACATTTACTACGAGCAGTACTTC.

This clone was detected only a few times. CDR3 loop: CASSAGLTPFESEQFF. CDR3 in DNA: TGTGCCAGCAGTGCCGGACTAACCCCGTTTGAGAGTGAGCAGTTCTTC. This chain uses TRBV2 with TRBJ2-1, with a weak D call TRBD2 (6 bases). Germline V gives CDR1 SNHLY, CDR2 FYNNEI. V gave up 4 bases and J gave up 9 bases, with 22 bases separating them. The CDR3 length is 16 residues.

A few counts support this clone. J is TRBJ1-1 and V is TRBV12-5; D is perhaps TRBD1 (5 bases). Trimming took 6 bases from V and 4 from J, leaving 18 bases between them. The CDR3 sequence is 15 residues long. Germline CDR1 reads LGHNT; CDR2 reads FRNRAP. The CDR3 DNA sequence: TGTGCTAGTGGATCCGACGGGGGTAAGTTCACTGAAGCTTTCTTT. Its protein product is CASGSDGGKFTEAFF.

The chain has TRBV9 and TRBJ2-7, with D maybe TRBD2 (5 bases). Germline lookup yields CDR1 SGDLS and CDR2 YYNGEE. This CDR3 is built from 13 residues. The V end was cut by 2 bases, the J end by 5 bases, with 11 bases between. The CDR3 bases are TGTGCCAGCAGCGTCGGGAATCTCGACGAGCAGTACTTC. It yields the protein CASSVGNLDEQYF.

This chain links TRBV5-1 with TRBJ1-6, with D tentatively TRBD1 (6 bases). V gave up 0 bases and J gave up 7 bases, with 29 bases separating them. This CDR3 is built from 21 residues. CDR1 is SGHRS and CDR2 is YFSETQ in the germline V gene. The CDR3 DNA sequence: TGCGCCAGCAGCTTGGGTAGATTGGTGACCACAGGGCGACGCCTCAATTCACCCCTCCACTTT. This sequence encodes CASSLGRLVTTGRRLNSPLHF.

Only one count was recorded for this clone. The rearrangement joins TRBV23-1 to TRBJ1-4; D unclear. TRBV23-1 carries the ORF label, with uncertain function. V lost 6 bases and J lost 7, with 15 bases in between. The CDR3 is 14 amino acids. CDR3 in DNA: TGCGCCAGCAGCCATGGAGGTAGGGCTGAAAAACTGTTTTTT. Translating it yields CASSHGGRAEKLFF.

J is TRBJ2-7 and V is TRBV12-2; the D call in the table, TRBD2, was not verified against the DNA. TRBV12-2 represents a pseudogene. The CDR3 length is 13 residues. In nucleotides, the CDR3 is TGTGCACGTAAAGTCCCGTTTAGAGGGGAGCAGTACGTC. Its translation: CARKVPFRGEQYV.

V and J are TRBV19 and TRBJ2-7, with D maybe TRBD2 (6 bases). V was clipped by 3 bases and J by 0 bases, with 15 bases between them. CDR1 and CDR2 from the germline V gene are LNHDA and SQIVND (reference sequence). This CDR3 has 16 residues. The CDR3 loop reads CASSMDRLAASYEQYF. DNA of the CDR3: TGTGCCAGTAGTATGGATCGGTTAGCGGCCTCCTACGAGCAGTACTTC.

The V call is TRBV24-1, the J call TRBJ2-7; 9 bases are shared with TRBD1. Per the germline V gene, CDR1 is KGHDR and CDR2 is SFDVKD. The CDR3 spans 14 residues. V shed 3 bases and J 6 bases; nucleotides not matched to a gene: 5. CDR3 sequence: CATSDGTGLSEQYV. CDR3 nucleotides: TGTGCCACCAGTGATGGGACAGGGCTGAGCGAGCAGTACGTC.

The chain recombines TRBV7-2 with TRBJ1-3, with a weak D call TRBD1 (5 bases). CDR3 length equals 13 residues. Germline CDR1 is SGHTA and CDR2 is FQGNSA. V was pared by 1 base and J by 4 bases, with 5 bases between. This chain's CDR3 is CASSLGGGNTIYF. For the CDR3, the DNA is TGTGCCAGCAGCTTAGGGGGCGGAAACACCATATATTTT.

V is TRBV6-5 and J is TRBJ2-1; 10 nucleotides match TRBD2. The V segment lost 0 bases and the J segment 9 bases; nucleotides outside the gene matches: 8. Germline assignment: CDR1 MNHEY and CDR2 SVGAGI. The CDR3 is 16 residues long. In nucleotides, the CDR3 is TGTGCCAGCAGTTACTCAAGCGGGAGGGCTGCGGGTGAGCAGTTCTTC. Its protein is CASSYSSGRAAGEQFF.

J is TRBJ2-2 and V is TRBV24-1; D gene unclear. The CDR3 sequence is 15 residues long. V lost 3 bases to trimming and J lost 2 bases, with 9 bases between them. Germline CDR1 is KGHDR and CDR2 is SFDVKD. CDR3 in DNA: TGTGCCACCAGTGATAAGACTGCAAACACCGGGGAGCTGTTTTTT. Translated: CATSDKTANTGELFF.

This chain connects TRBV24-1 to TRBJ1-5; D is unclear. This CDR3 is built from 13 residues. The V gene's germline CDR1 is KGHDR and CDR2 SFDVKD. Trimming removed 11 bases at V and 4 bases at J, with 14 bases between. In nucleotides, the CDR3 is TGTGCCATCGGTGGTGGAGGTAATCAGCCCCAGCATTTT. Translating it yields CAIGGGGNQPQHF.

The chain is built from TRBV4-1 and TRBJ2-1; TRBD2 agrees at 8 bases. Trimming took 6 bases from V and 6 from J; bases not matched to a gene: 16. The CDR3 sequence is 17 residues long. Germline assignment: CDR1 MGHRA and CDR2 YSYEKL. The CDR3 nucleotides are TGCGCCAGCAGTCCTGATAAACTCGGGAGGGCGCTCAATGAGCAGTTCTTC. Translating gives CASSPDKLGRALNEQFF.

The chain carries TRBV5-6 and TRBJ2-5; perhaps TRBD1 as D (5 bases). Trimming shortened V by 3 bases and J by 2 bases, and 11 bases separated the two germline ends. In germline, CDR1 is SGHDT, CDR2 YYEEEE. CDR3 length: 14 residues. Here the CDR3 reads CASSSLTEQETQYF. CDR3 bases: TGTGCCAGCAGCTCATTGACAGAACAAGAGACCCAGTACTTC.

The chain uses TRBV7-9 and TRBJ1-6, with a weak D call TRBD1 (5 bases). This CDR3 is built from 15 residues. CDR1 and CDR2 (germline): SEHNR, FQNEAQ (reference sequence). The germline V and J ends were trimmed by 0 bases and 9 bases, with 12 bases remaining between them. The CDR3 reads CASSLAGLFSSPLHF. CDR3 coding DNA: TGTGCCAGCAGCTTAGCGGGGCTCTTCAGTTCACCCCTCCACTTT.

The chain has TRBV7-2 and TRBJ1-2; 10 bases agree with TRBD1. V lost 3 bases and J lost 0; bases outside the gene matches: 7. The germline CDR1 and CDR2 sequences are SGHTA and FQGNSA. The CDR3 contains 17 residues. The CDR3 DNA follows: TGTGCCAGCAGCTTTTCGACAGGGGGCGCATCTAACTATGGCTACACCTTC. It yields the protein CASSFSTGGASNYGYTF.

The chain uses TRBV6-5 and TRBJ2-7, with 15 bases fitting TRBD2. This CDR3 contains 14 residues. CDR1 MNHEY and CDR2 SVGAGI come from the germline V gene. J gave up 6 bases and V 6 bases, and 3 bases lay outside the gene matches. CDR3 in amino acids: CASRGLAGGLEQYF. The CDR3 DNA reads TGTGCCAGCAGGGGACTAGCGGGGGGTCTCGAGCAGTACTTC.

The chain is built from TRBV19 and TRBJ1-1; possible D gene TRBD1, 5 bases. Germline V CDR1 and CDR2: LNHDA, SQIVND (reference sequence). This CDR3 has 12 amino acids. Trimming left V 10 bases short and J 1 base short, with 10 bases between. The CDR3 nucleotides are TGTGCCACCCACGGGGGGAACACTGAAGCTTTCTTT. Translation gives CATHGGNTEAFF.

CDR3 sequence reads: CASSLDGTSGDTQYF. The CDR3 DNA is TGCGCCAGCAGCTTGGACGGGACTAGCGGGGATACGCAGTATTTT. The rearrangement joins TRBV5-1 to TRBJ2-3, with 12 nucleotides matching TRBD2. The V and J ends lost 0 bases and 6 bases, in that order; junction bases with no gene match: 2. CDR1 is SGHRS and CDR2 is YFSETQ in the germline V gene. The CDR3 consists of 15 residues.

The CDR3 DNA sequence: TGCGCCAGCAGCCTAACAGGGCTCGATTCACCCCTCCACTTT. Translated: CASSLTGLDSPLHF. V is TRBV4-3 and J is TRBJ1-6; D is possibly TRBD1 (6 bases). CDR3 length: 14 amino acids. V lost 4 bases and J lost 8, with 12 bases in between. CDR1 is LGHNA, CDR2 YSLEER, per germline.

V is TRBV7-6 and J is TRBJ1-1, with D unresolved. The CDR3 runs to 15 residues. The germline V and J ends were trimmed by 5 bases and 0 bases, with 13 bases remaining between them. Germline assignment: CDR1 SGHVS and CDR2 FNYEAQ. The CDR3, as DNA: TGTGCCAGCAGCGCCAATACGAGGATGAACACTGAAGCTTTCTTT. It specifies CASSANTRMNTEAFF.

This clone was counted a few times. The chain uses TRBV18 and TRBJ2-1, with TRBD1 identical over 9 bases. Losses at the gene ends were 3 bases for V and 5 bases for J; bases not matched to a gene: 5. The germline V gene has CDR1 KGHSH and CDR2 LQKENI. CDR3 size: 15 residues. The CDR3 loop is CASSPSWTGDNEQFF. Here the CDR3 DNA reads TGTGCCAGCTCACCCAGCTGGACAGGGGACAATGAGCAGTTCTTC. The variable domain in full, with the rest retrieved from reference TRBV18 and TRBJ2-1, is NAGVMQNPRHLVRRRGQEARLRCSPMKGHSHVYWYRQLPEEGLKFMVYLQKENIIDESGMPKERFSAEFPKEGPSILRIQQVVRGDSAAYFCASSPSWTGDNEQFFGPGTRLTVL.

The V call is TRBV9, the J call TRBJ2-6; 11 bases line up with TRBD1. After removal of 3 bases from V and 2 bases from J, the junction contained 7 bases not matched to a gene. The CDR3 length is 18 residues. The germline V gene has CDR1 SGDLS and CDR2 YYNGEE. The CDR3 reads CASSATGTGGTGANVLTF. DNA for the CDR3: TGTGCCAGCAGCGCAACCGGGACAGGGGGGACTGGGGCCAACGTCCTGACTTTC.

The CDR3 loop reads CASSQVGTGGINYGYTF. CDR3 DNA: TGCGCCAGCAGCCAAGTGGGGACAGGGGGCATAAACTATGGCTACACCTTC. The genes are TRBV4-3 and TRBJ1-2, with 12 bases matching TRBD1. V gave up 1 base and J gave up 2 bases; unmatched junction bases: 5. Germline CDR1 and CDR2: LGHNA and YSLEER. The CDR3 contains 17 residues.

The chain has TRBV25-1 and TRBJ2-5; 10 nucleotides align to TRBD2. V was pared by 8 bases and J by 1 base, with 7 bases of the junction left unmatched. Germline CDR1 MGHDK, CDR2 SYGVNS. There are 15 residues in the CDR3. In DNA form, the CDR3 reads TGTGCCAGCCGACGAGCGGGAGGGTCCCAAGAGACCCAGTACTTC. Translated: CASRRAGGSQETQYF. Using reference TRBV25-1 and TRBJ2-5 for the parts outside the CDR3, the full variable domain is EADIYQTPRYLVIGTGKKITLECSQTMGHDKMYWYQQDPGMELHLIHYSYGVNSTEKGDLSSESTVSRIRTEHFPLTLESARPSHTSQYLCASRRAGGSQETQYFGPGTRLLVL.

This clone appeared a single time. This chain links TRBV5-1 with TRBJ1-6, with TRBD1 identical over 8 bases. CDR3 length: 17 amino acids. Germline CDR1 is SGHRS and CDR2 is YFSETQ. V trimming: 4 bases; J trimming: 10 bases; junction bases outside the gene matches: 16. CDR3 nucleotides: TGCGCCAGCAGCCGGAAATCTGACAGGGGAAATTTGTCACCCCTCCACTTT. Residues: CASSRKSDRGNLSPLHF. Full variable domain (rest looked up from reference TRBV5-1 and TRBJ1-6): KAGVTQTPRYLIKTRGQQVTLSCSPISGHRSVSWYQQTPGQGLQFLFEYFSETQRNKGNFPGRFSGRQFSNSRSEMNVSTLELGDSALYLCASSRKSDRGNLSPLHFGNGTRLTVT.

The CDR3 protein is CASSQGQHNQETQYF. CDR3 DNA sequence: TGTGCCAGCTCACAGGGACAGCACAACCAAGAGACCCAGTACTTC. The chain carries TRBV18 and TRBJ2-5; TRBD1 matches 7 bases. Looked up from germline, CDR1 is KGHSH and CDR2 is LQKENI. There are 15 residues in the CDR3. Germline trimming cut 4 bases from V and 0 bases from J; bases unmatched to any gene: 5.

The V gene is TRBV2, the J gene TRBJ1-1, with D possibly matching TRBD1 (5 bases). Looked up from germline, CDR1 is SNHLY and CDR2 is FYNNEI. V lost 6 bases, J lost 1 base, and 9 bases lay in between. The CDR3 has 13 residues. CDR3: CASSRRENTEAFF. CDR3 DNA: TGTGCCAGCAGCCGCAGGGAGAACACTGAAGCTTTCTTT.